This record looks at one T cell receptor beta chain sequence and its context. What it binds is not known. Only in-frame clones appear in the TCRdb table, and some are missing; sequencing was by immunoSEQ multiplex PCR. The data show some 77,000 clones, 87% seen once. The data are from a study of PD-L1 blockade in urothelial cancer. Study at large: Males with bladder-origin urothelial cancer made up about 90% of the 29 patients. Blood analysis was done at 3 weeks (second dose) and 6 weeks after treatment began. General study points: Better survival was predicted when blood TCR clonality before treatment fell below the median.

Sampling of each patient yielded between 1 and 8 specimens, collected pretreatment and on-treatment. The sample in question was PBMCs, obtained around atezolizumab (anti-PD-L1) treatment. The source is a woman in her 70s with urothelial cancer.

The CDR3 spells CASSYGTSGVDTQYF. CDR3 bases: TGTGCCAGCAGTTACGGGACTAGCGGGGTTGATACGCAGTATTTT. The chain is built from TRBV2 and TRBJ2-3, with 13 bases identical to TRBD2. V shed 5 bases and J 6 bases; nucleotides not matched to a gene: 5. The germline V gene has CDR1 SNHLY and CDR2 FYNNEI. This CDR3 has 15 amino acids.